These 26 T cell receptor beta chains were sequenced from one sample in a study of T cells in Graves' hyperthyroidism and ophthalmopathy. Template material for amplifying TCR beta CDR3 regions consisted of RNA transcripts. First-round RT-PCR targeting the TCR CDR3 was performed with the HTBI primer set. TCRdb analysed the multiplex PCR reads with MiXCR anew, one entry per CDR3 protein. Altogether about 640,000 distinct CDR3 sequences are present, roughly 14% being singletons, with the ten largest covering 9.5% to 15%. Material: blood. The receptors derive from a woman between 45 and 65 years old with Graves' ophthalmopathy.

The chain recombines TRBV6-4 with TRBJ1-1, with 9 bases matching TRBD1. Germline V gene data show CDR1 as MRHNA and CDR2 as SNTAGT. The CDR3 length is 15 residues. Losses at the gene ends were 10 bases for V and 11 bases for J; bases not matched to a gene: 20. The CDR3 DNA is TGTGCCATCATGATCTGGGACAGGGCATTTTTTCGGGCTTTCTTT. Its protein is CAIMIWDRAFFRAFF.

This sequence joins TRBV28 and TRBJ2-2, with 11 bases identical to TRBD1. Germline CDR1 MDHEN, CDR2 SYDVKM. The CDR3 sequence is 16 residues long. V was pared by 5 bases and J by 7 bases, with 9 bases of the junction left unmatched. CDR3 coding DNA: TGTGCCAGCAGTCAGTCCGGGACAGGGGGAGGCGGGGAGCTGTTTTTT. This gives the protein CASSQSGTGGGGELFF.

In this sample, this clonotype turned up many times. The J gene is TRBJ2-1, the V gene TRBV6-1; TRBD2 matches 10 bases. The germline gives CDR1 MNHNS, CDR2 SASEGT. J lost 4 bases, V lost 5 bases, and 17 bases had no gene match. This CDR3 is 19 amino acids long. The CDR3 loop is CASSKPRGPTSGVYNEQFF. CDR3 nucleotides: TGTGCCAGCAGTAAACCTCGAGGCCCCACTAGCGGGGTTTACAATGAGCAGTTCTTC.

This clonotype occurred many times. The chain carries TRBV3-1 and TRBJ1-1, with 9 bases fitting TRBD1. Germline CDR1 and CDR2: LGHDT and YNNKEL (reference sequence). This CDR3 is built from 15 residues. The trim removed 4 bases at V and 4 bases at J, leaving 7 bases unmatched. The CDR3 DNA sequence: TGTGCCAGCAGCCCTTACAGGGGGCGTGGCACTGAAGCTTTCTTT. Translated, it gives CASSPYRGRGTEAFF.

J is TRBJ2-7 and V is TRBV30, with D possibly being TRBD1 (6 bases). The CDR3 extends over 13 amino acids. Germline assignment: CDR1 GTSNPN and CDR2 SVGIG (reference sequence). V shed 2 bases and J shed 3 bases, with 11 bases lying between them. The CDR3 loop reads CAWSLGADYEQYF. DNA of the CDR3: TGTGCCTGGAGTTTGGGGGCGGACTACGAGCAGTACTTC.

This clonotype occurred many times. The CDR3 DNA sequence: TGTGCCAGCAAGATAGCGGGAGGACTCGGGGAGACCCAGTACTTC. It is translated as CASKIAGGLGETQYF. This chain connects TRBV6-1 to TRBJ2-5; 10 positions match TRBD2. V was pared by 7 bases and J by 5 bases, with 10 bases of the junction left unmatched. Germline values: CDR1 MNHNS, CDR2 SASEGT. The CDR3 has 15 residues.

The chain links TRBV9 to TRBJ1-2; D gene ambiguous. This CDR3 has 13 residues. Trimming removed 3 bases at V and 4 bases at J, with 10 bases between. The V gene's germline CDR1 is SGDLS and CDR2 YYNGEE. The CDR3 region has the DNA TGTGCCAGCAGCGAGAATGAGGGCTATGGCTACACCTTC. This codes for CASSENEGYGYTF.

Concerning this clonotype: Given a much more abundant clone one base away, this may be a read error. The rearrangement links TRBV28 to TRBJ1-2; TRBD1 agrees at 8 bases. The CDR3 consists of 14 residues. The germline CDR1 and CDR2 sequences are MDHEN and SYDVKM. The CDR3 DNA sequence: TGTGCCCGCAGTTTACGGACAGGGAAGGGTGGCTACACCTTC. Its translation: CARSLRTGKGGYTF.

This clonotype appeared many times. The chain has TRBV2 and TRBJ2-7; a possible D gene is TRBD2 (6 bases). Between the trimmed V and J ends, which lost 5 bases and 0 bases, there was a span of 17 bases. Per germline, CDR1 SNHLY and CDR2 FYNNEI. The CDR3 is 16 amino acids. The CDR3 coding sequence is TGTGCCAGCAGTAGCGGGCCCAAACTTAGCTCCTACGAGCAGTACTTC. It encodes CASSSGPKLSSYEQYF.

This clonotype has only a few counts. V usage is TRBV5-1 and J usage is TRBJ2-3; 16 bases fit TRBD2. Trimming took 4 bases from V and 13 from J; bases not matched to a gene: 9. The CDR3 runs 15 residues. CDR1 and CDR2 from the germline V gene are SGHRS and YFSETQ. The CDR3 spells CASSPSGTSGRAEYF. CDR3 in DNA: TGCGCCAGCAGCCCATCCGGGACTAGCGGGAGGGCGGAGTATTTT.

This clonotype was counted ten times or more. CDR3 region: CASSPPSFGTTDTQYF. CDR3 DNA: TGTGCCAGCAGTCCCCCTTCTTTCGGGACCACAGATACGCAGTATTTT. The chain carries TRBV28 and TRBJ2-3; D is tentatively TRBD1 or TRBD2 (5 bases each). Trimming stripped 5 bases from V and 2 bases from J, with 17 bases between. The CDR3 is 16 amino acids. CDR1 is MDHEN, CDR2 SYDVKM, per germline.

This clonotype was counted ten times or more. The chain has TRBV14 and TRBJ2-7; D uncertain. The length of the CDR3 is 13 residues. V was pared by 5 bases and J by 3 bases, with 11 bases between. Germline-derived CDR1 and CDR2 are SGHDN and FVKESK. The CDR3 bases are TGTGCCAGCAGCGAGGTCGGATTCTACGAGCAGTACTTC. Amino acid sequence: CASSEVGFYEQYF.

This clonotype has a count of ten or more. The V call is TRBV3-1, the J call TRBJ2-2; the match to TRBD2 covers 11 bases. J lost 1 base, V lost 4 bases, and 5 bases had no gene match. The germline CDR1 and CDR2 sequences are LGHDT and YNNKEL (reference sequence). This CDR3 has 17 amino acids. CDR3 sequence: CASSPGLADLNTGELFF. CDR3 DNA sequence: TGTGCCAGCAGCCCGGGACTAGCGGACCTGAACACCGGGGAGCTGTTTTTT.

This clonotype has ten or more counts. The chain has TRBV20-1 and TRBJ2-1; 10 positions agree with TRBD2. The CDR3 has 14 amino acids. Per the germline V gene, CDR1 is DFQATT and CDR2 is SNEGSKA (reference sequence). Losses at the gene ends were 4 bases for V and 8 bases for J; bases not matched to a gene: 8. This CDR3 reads CSATSSGSRYEQFF. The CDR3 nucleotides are TGCAGTGCTACGTCTAGCGGGAGTCGCTATGAGCAGTTCTTC.

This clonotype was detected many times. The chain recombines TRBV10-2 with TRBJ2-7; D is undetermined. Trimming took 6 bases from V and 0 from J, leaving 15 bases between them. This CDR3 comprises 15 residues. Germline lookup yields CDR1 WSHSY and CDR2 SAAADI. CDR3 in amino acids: CASRPSPPGSYEQYF. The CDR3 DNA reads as TGCGCCAGCAGGCCTAGTCCTCCGGGCTCCTACGAGCAGTACTTC.

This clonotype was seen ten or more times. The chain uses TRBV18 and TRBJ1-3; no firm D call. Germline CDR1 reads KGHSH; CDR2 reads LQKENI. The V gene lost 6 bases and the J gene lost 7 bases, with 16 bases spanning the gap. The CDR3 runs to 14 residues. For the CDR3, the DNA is TGTGCCAGCTCCGCACAAGAGGGTACGAACACCATATATTTT. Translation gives CASSAQEGTNTIYF.

CDR3 protein: CASSYSTGYHDEQYF. The CDR3 DNA reads TGTGCCAGCAGTTACTCAACCGGGTATCATGACGAGCAGTACTTC. This sequence joins TRBV6-2 or TRBV6-3 and TRBJ2-7; the D is unclear. Germline lookup yields CDR1 MNHEY and CDR2 SVGEGT. V lost 0 bases to trimming and J lost 5 bases, with 14 bases between them. The CDR3 has 15 residues.

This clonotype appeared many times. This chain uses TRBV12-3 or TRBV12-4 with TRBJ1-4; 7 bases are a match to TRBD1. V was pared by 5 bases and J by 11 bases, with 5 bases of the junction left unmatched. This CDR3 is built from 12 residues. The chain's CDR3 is CASSPQGYKLFF. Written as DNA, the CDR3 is TGTGCCAGCAGTCCACAGGGGTACAAACTGTTTTTT.

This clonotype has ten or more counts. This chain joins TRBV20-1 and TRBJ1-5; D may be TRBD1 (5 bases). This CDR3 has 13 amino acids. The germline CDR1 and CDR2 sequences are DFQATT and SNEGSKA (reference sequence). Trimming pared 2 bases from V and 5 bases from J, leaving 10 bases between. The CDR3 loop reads CSARQGRDQPQHF. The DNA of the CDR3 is TGCAGTGCTAGACAGGGACGCGATCAGCCCCAGCATTTT.

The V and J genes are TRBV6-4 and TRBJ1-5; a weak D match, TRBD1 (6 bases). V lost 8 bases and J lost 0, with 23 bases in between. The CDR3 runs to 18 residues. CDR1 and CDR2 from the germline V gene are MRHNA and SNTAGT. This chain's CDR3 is CASLGWTAKVNSNQPQHF. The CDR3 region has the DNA TGTGCCAGCCTAGGCTGGACAGCTAAAGTTAATAGCAATCAGCCCCAGCATTTT.

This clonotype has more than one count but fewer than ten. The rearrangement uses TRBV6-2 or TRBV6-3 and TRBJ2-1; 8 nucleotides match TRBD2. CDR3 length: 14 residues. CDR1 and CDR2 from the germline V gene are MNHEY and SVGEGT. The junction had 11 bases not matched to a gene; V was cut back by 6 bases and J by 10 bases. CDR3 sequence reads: CASSLFGLAGEQFF. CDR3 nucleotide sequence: TGTGCCAGCAGCTTATTTGGATTAGCGGGAGAGCAGTTCTTC.

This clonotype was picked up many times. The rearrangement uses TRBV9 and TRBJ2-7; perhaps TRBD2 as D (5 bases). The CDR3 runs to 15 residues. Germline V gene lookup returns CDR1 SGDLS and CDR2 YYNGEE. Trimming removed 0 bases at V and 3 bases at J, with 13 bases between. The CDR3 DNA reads TGTGCCAGCAGCGTAGCGGGGTTATGGTACTACGAGCAGTACTTC. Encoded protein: CASSVAGLWYYEQYF.

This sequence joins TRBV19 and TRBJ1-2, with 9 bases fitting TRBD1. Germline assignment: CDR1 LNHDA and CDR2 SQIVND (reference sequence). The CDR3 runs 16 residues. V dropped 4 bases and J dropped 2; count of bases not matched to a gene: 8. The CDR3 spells CASSTGTGWGNYGYTF. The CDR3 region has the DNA TGTGCCAGTAGTACCGGGACAGGGTGGGGAAACTATGGCTACACCTTC.

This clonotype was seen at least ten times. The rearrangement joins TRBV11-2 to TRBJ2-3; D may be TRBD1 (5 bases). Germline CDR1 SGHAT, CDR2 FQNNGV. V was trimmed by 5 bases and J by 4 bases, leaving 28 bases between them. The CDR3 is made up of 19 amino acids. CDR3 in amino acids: CASSKRRTPNTWLADTQYF. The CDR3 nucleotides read TGTGCCAGCAGCAAGAGACGGACACCCAACACTTGGTTAGCAGATACGCAGTATTTT.

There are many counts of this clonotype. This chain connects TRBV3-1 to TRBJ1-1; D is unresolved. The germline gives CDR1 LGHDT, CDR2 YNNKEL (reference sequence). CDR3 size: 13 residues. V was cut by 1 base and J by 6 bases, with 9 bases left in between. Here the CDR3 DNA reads TGTGCCAGCAGCCAAGGACTCTTCCCTGAAGCTTTCTTT. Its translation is CASSQGLFPEAFF.

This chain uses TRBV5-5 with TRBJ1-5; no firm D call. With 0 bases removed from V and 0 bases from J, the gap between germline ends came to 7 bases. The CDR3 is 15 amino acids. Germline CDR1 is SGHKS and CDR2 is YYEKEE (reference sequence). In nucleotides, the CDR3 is TGTGCCAGCAGCTTGGTGGATTATAGCAATCAGCCCCAGCATTTT. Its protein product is CASSLVDYSNQPQHF.